Sequencing of this T cell receptor beta chain was carried out in a study of Graves' ophthalmopathy and Graves' hyperthyroidism. Overall study: At initial diagnosis, peripheral blood was obtained, and this preceded any treatment.

Transcripts of RNA were the source for amplifying TCR beta CDR3 regions. HTBI primers served in a first-round RT-PCR, which a second-round multiplex PCR followed. TCRdb re-derived calls from the multiplex PCR reads in MiXCR, one entry per CDR3 protein. The repertoire holds under 800,000 distinct CDR3 sequences, with 20% to 25% as singletons. Study findings and constraints: From stable hyperthyroidism, ophthalmopathy was separated by a 13-signature model with 85% to 90% sensitivity and 75% to 84% specificity.

A remark on this clonotype: The antigen is unknown.

The CDR3 is 14 amino acids. From germline, CDR1 is GTSNPN and CDR2 SVGIG (reference sequence). J gave up 8 bases and V 2 bases, and 9 bases lay outside the gene matches. The chain has TRBV30 and TRBJ1-5; 7 positions agree with TRBD1. The clonotype comes from a woman between 18 and 29 years old with stable Graves' hyperthyroidism. Some clones in this sample may be carry-over from other donors' samples. Sequences were obtained from peripheral blood. The DNA of the CDR3 is TGTGCCTGGAGTATTGGGACAGCCGCCAAGCCCCAGCATTTT. It yields the protein CAWSIGTAAKPQHF.